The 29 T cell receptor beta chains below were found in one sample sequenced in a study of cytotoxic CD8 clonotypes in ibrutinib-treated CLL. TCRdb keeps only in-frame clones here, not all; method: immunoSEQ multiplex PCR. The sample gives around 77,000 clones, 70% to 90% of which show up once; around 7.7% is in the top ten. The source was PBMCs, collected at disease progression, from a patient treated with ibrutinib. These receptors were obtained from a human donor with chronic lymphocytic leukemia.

CDR3 protein: CASSPQGAQETQYF. The DNA of the CDR3 is TGTGCCAGTAGTCCCCAGGGGGCCCAAGAGACCCAGTACTTC. The chain has TRBV19 and TRBJ2-5, with 8 bases identical to TRBD1. This CDR3 spans 14 amino acids. V dropped 5 bases and J dropped 1; count of bases not matched to a gene: 3. Per the germline V gene, CDR1 is LNHDA and CDR2 is SQIVND (reference sequence).

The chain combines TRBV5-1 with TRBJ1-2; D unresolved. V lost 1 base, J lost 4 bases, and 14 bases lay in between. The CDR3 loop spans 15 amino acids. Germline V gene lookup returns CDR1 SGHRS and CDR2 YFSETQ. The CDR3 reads CASSLLLKPGYGYTF. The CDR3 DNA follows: TGCGCCAGCAGCTTGTTGTTGAAGCCGGGCTATGGCTACACCTTC.

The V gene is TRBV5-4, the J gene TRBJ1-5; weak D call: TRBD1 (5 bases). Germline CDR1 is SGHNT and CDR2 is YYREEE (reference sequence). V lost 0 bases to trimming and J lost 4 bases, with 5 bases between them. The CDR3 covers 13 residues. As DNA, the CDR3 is TGTGCCAGCAGCTTGGGACAGAATCAGCCCCAGCATTTT. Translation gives CASSLGQNQPQHF.

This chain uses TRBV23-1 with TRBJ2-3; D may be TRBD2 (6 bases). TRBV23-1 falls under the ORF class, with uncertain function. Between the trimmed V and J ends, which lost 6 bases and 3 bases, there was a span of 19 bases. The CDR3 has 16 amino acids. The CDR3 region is CASRAGSAPRTDTQYF. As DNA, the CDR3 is TGCGCCAGCAGAGCGGGTTCTGCCCCTCGGACAGATACGCAGTATTTT.

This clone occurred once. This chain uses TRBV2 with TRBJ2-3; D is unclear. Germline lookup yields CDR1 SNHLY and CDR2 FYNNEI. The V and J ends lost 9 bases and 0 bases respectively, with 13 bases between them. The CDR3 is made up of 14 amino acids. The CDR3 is CARERRLSTDTQYF. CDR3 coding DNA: TGTGCCAGAGAGAGGCGACTCAGCACAGATACGCAGTATTTT.

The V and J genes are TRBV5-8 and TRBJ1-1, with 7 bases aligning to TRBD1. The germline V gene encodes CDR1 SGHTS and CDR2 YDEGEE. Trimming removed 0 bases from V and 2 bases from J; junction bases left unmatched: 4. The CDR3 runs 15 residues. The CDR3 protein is CASSLGGGVNTEAFF. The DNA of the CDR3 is TGTGCCAGCAGCTTGGGAGGGGGCGTAAACACTGAAGCTTTCTTT.

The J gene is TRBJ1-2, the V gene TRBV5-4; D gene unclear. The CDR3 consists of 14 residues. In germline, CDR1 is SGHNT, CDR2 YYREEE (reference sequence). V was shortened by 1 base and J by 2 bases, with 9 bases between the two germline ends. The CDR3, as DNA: TGTGCCAGCAGCTTGAATCTAGAGAACTATGGCTACACCTTC. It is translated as CASSLNLENYGYTF.

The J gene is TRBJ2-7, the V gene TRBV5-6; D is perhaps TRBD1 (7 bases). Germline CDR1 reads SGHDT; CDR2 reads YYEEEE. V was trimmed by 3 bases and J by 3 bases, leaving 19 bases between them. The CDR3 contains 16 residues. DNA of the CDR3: TGTGCCAGCAGCTCCTACCAGACAGGGAGGAGCTACGAGCAGTACTTC. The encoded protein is CASSSYQTGRSYEQYF.

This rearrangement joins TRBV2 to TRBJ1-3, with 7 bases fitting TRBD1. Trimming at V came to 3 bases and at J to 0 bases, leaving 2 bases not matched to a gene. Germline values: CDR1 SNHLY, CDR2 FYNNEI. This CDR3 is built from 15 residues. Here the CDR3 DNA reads TGTGCCAGCAGTGAGGGACAGTACTCTGGAAACACCATATATTTT. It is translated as CASSEGQYSGNTIYF.

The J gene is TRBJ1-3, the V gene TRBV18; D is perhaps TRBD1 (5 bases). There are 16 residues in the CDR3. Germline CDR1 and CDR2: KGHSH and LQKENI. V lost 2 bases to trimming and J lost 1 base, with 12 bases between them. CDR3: CASSPWEGRSGNTIYF. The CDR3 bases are TGTGCCAGCTCACCATGGGAGGGGCGGTCTGGAAACACCATATATTTT.

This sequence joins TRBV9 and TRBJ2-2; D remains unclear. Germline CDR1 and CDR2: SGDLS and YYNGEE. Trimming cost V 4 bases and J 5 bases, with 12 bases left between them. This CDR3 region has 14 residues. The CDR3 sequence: CASSQGVGTGELFF. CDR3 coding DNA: TGTGCCAGCAGCCAAGGAGTTGGGACCGGGGAGCTGTTTTTT. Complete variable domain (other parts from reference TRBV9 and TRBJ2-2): DSGVTQTPKHLITATGQRVTLRCSPRSGDLSVYWYQQSLDQGLQFLIQYYNGEERAKGNILERFSAQQFPDLHSELNLSSLELGDSALYFCASSQGVGTGELFFGEGSRLTVL.

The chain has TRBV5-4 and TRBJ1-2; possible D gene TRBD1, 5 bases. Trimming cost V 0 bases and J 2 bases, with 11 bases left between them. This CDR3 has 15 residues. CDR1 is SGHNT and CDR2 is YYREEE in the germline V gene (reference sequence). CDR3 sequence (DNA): TGTGCCAGCAGCTTGGGGGACCAAACCAACTATGGCTACACCTTC. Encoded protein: CASSLGDQTNYGYTF.

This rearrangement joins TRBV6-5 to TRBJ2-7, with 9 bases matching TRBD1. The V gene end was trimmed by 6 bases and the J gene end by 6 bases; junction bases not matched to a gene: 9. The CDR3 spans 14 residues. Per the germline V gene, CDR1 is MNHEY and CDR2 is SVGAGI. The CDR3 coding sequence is TGTGCCAGCAGGAGGGGACAGGGTAATCCCGAGCAGTACTTC. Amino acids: CASRRGQGNPEQYF.

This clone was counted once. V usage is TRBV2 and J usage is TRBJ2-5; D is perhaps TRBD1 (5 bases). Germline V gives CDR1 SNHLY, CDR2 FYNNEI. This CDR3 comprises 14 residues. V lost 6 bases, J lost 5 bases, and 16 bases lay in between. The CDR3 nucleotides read TGTGCCAGCAGCTGGACACCCAAAGGGGAGACCCAGTACTTC. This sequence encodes CASSWTPKGETQYF.

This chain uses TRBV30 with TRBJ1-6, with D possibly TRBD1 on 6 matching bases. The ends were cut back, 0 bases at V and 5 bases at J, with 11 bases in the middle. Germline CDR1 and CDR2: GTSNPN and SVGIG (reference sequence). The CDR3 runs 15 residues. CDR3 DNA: TGTGCCTGGAGTGTGGGGGGGACAAATAATTCACCCCTCCACTTT. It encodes CAWSVGGTNNSPLHF.

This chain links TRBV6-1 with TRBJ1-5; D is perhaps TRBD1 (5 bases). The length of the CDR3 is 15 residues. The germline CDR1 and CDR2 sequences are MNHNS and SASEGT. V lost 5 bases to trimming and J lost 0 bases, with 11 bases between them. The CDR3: CASSWGGNSNQPQHF. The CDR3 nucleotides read TGTGCCAGCAGTTGGGGGGGGAATAGCAATCAGCCCCAGCATTTT.

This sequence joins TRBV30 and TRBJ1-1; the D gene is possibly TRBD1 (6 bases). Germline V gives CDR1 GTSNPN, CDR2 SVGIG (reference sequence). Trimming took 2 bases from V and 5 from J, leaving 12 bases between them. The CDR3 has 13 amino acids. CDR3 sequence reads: CAWSRGGLTEAFF. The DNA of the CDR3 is TGTGCCTGGAGTAGGGGGGGGTTGACTGAAGCTTTCTTT. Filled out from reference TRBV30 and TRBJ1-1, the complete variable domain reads SQTIHQWPATLVQPVGSPLSLECTVEGTSNPNLYWYRQAAGRGLQLLFYSVGIGQISSEVPQNLSASRPQDRQFILSSKKLLLSDSGFYLCAWSRGGLTEAFFGQGTRLTVV.

The CDR3 DNA is TGTGCCAGCACCTACGACATAAGCTTAAATCAGCCCCAGCATTTT. Translation: CASTYDISLNQPQHF. This sequence joins TRBV6-6 and TRBJ1-5, with no clear D. Trimming shortened V by 7 bases and J by 4 bases, and 17 bases separated the two germline ends. Germline V gives CDR1 MNHNY, CDR2 SVGAGI (reference sequence). CDR3 length: 15 residues.

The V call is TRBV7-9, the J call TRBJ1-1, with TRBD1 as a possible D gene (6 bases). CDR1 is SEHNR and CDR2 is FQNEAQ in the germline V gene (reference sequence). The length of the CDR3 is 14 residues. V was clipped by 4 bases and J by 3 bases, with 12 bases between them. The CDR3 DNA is TGTGCCAGCAGCTCGTACAGGGCTGACACTGAAGCTTTCTTT. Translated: CASSSYRADTEAFF.

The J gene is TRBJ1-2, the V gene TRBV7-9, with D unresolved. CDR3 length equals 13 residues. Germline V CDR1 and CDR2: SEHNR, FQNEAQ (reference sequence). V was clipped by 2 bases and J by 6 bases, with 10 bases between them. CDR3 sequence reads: CASSLIIWDGYTF. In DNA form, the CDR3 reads TGTGCCAGCAGCTTAATTATCTGGGATGGCTACACCTTC.

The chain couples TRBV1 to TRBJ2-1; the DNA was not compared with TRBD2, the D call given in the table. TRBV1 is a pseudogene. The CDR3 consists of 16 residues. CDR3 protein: CTSSQDPSGGFNEQFF. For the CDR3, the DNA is TGCACCAGCAGCCAAGATCCTAGCGGGGGGTTCAATGAGCAGTTCTTC.

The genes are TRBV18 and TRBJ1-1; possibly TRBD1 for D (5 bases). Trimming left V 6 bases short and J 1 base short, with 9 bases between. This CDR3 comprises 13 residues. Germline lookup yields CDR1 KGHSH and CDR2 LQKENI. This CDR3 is CASSLGQNTEAFF. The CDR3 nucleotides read TGTGCCAGCTCGCTCGGACAGAACACTGAAGCTTTCTTT.

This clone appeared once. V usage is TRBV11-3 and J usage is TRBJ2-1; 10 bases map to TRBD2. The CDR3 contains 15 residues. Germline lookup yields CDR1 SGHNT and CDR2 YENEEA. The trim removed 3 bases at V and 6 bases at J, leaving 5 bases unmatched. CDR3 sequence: CASSLLSSGSNEQFF. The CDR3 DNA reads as TGTGCCAGCAGCTTGTTGTCTAGCGGGAGCAATGAGCAGTTCTTC. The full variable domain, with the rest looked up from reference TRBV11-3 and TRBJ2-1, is EAGVVQSPRYKIIEKKQPVAFWCNPISGHNTLYWYLQNLGQGPELLIRYENEEAVDDSQLPKDRFSAERLKGVDSTLKIQPAELGDSAVYLCASSLLSSGSNEQFFGPGTRLTVL.

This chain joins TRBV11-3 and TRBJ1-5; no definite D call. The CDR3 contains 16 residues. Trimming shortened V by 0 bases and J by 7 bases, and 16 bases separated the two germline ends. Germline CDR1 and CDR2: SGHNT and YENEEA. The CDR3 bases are TGTGCCAGCAGCTTAGATGAAAACAGTGATCGGCAGCCCCAGCATTTT. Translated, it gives CASSLDENSDRQPQHF.

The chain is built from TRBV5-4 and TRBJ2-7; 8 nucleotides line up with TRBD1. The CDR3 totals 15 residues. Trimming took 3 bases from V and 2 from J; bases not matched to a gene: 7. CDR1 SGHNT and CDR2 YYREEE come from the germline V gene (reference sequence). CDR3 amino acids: CASSSTGAITYEQYF. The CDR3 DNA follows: TGTGCCAGCAGCTCGACAGGGGCAATCACCTACGAGCAGTACTTC.

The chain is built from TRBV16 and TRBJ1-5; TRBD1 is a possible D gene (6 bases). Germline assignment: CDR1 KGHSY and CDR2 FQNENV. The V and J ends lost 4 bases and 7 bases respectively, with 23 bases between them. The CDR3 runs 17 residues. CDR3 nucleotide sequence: TGTGCCAGCAGCCCATACCACAGGGAAACTTGGGCCCAGCCCCAGCATTTT. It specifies CASSPYHRETWAQPQHF.

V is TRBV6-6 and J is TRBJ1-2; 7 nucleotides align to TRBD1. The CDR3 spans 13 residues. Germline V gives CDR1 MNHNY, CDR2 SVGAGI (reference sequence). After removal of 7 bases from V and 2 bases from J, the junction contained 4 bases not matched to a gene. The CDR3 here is CASTSTGNYGYTF. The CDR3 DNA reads TGTGCCAGCACCTCGACAGGGAACTATGGCTACACCTTC.

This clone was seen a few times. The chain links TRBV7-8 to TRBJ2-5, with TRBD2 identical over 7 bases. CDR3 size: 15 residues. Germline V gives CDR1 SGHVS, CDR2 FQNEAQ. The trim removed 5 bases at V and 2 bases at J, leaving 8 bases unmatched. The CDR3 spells CASSLRAGTQETQYF. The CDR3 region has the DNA TGTGCCAGCAGCCTCAGAGCGGGGACTCAAGAGACCCAGTACTTC.

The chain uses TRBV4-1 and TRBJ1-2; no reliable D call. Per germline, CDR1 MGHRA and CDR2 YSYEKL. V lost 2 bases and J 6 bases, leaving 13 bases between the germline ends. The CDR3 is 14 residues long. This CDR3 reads CASSQPGRVNGYTF. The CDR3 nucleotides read TGCGCCAGCAGCCAACCTGGACGGGTTAATGGCTACACCTTC.